This TCR beta chain originates from a study of blood T cell repertoires in COVID-19. Across the whole study: Acute and convalescent COVID-19 specimens originated in the United States, Italy and Spain. Sample material is recorded as cDNA or gDNA derived from T cells, B-cell-depleted T cells, or PBMCs.

Source study methods: Counts of nucleated cells, estimated from reference gene primer amplification, were obtained. The table came from immunoSEQ multiplex PCR; TCRdb's copy has only in-frame clones and leaves some out. V, J and clone size were drawn from that table, and D and trimming were deduced from the DNA. The sample consists of roughly 300,000 clones, 83% of them appearing once. The sequenced sample was peripheral blood. The sequence derives from a woman aged 45-60 years who had recovered from COVID-19.

CDR3 in amino acids: CASSLQGAGEQFF. The CDR3, as DNA: TGTGCCAGCAGTTTACAGGGGGCGGGTGAGCAGTTCTTC. The V gene is TRBV27, the J gene TRBJ2-1, with 8 bases matching TRBD1. Trimming removed 2 bases from V and 9 bases from J; junction bases left unmatched: 3. Germline V gene data show CDR1 as MNHEY and CDR2 as SMNVEV (reference sequence). This CDR3 region has 13 residues.